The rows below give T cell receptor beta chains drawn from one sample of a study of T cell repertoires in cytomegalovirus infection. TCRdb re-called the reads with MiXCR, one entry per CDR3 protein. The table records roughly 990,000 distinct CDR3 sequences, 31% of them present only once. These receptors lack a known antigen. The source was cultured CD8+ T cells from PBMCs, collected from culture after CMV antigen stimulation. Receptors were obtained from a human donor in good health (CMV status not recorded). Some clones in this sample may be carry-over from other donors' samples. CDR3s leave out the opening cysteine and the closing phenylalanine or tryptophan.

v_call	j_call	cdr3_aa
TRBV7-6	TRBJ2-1	VSSLAPEIYEQF
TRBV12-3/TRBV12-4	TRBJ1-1	ASSFKAGKALNTEAF
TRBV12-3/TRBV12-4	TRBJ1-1	ASSFRDGEWTEAF
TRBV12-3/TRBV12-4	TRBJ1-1	ASSRTLMNTEAF
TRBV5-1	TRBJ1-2	ASSLDHFGQGDGYT
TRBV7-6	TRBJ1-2	ASSSLRDSLYGYT
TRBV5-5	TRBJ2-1	ASSLEGFTNEQF
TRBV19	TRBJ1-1	ASSRSPGGTEAF
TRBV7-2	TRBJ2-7	ASRLGLAGAYEQY
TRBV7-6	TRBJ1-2	ARGTGADPNYGYT
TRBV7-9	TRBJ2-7	ASSPSRGPYYEQY
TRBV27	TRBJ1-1	ASSLSRSTEAF
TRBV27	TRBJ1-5	ASNPTGSNQPQH
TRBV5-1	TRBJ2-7	ASSPGTVSGEQY
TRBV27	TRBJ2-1	ASSYVGGVPDKNEQF
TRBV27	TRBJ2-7	ASTRVPSDEQY
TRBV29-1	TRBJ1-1	SVIAGALSNTEAF
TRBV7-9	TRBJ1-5	ASSRSGERNQPQH
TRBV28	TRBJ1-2	ASSSGQGWGYT
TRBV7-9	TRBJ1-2	ASSLVEGSGYGYT
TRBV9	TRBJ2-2	ASSVYWTKNTGELF
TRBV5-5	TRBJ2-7	ASSGGLAGIYEQY
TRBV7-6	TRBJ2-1	ASSSFGLSSYNEQF
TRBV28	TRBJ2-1	ASSSRDESYNEQF
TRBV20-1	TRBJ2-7	SAPPLGDRVFPHEQY
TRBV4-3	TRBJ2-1	ASSQDRGYNEQF
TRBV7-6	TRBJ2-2	ASSPVGPAGGELF
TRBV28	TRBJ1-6	ASSYLTGSSYNSPLH
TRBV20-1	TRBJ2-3	SVQTGRDTQY
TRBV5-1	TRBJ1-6	ASSRGTESPLH
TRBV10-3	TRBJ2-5	AISAVGPAAQETQY
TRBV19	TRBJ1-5	ASSRPQGYLGYSNQPQH
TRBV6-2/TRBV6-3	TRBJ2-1	ASRGQWSISYNEQF
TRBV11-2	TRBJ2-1	ASTELVYNEQF
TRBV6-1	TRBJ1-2	ASSETAGFQNYGYT
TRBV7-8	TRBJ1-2	ASSLAGSYVNYGYT
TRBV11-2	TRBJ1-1	ASSLGHVFPQGPNTEAF
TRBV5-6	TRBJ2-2	ASSLDLAAYTGELF
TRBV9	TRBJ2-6	ASSVASWATGANVLT